The rows below give T cell receptor beta chains drawn from one sample of a study of early T cells in non-severe SARS-CoV-2 infection. Each CDR3 protein gets one entry after TCRdb re-called the 5' RACE reads with MiXCR. The sample carries 50,000 or so distinct CDR3 sequences, roughly 5.9% recorded once. Sample: whole blood. The receptors were sampled from an adult who was a healthcare worker with PCR-confirmed SARS-CoV-2 infection or an uninfected control (not recorded which). Each CDR3 is given with its conserved first and last residue. The D gene is left open where the match is weak. Part of the rows lack a size; the others show once, few, many or a class for expanded clones.

V gene	clone size	J gene	D gene	CDR3 DNA	CDR3 protein
TRBV5-1	few	TRBJ1-2	TRBD1	TGCGCCAGCAGCCTCCAGACAGGGGTAGAAGGCTACACCTTC	CASSLQTGVEGYTF
TRBV4-1	many	TRBJ2-1	TRBD1	TGCGCCAGCAGCTACCAGGGGGTCTCCTACAATGAGCAGTTCTTC	CASSYQGVSYNEQFF
TRBV7-9	few	TRBJ2-1	.	TGTGCCAGCAGCTTCCCAAGCGGGTCTCCTACTCACAATGAGCAGTTCTTC	CASSFPSGSPTHNEQFF
TRBV12-3/TRBV12-4	many	TRBJ1-4	TRBD1	TGTGCCAGCGCCCTGGGACAGGGCAATGAAAAACTGTTTTTT	CASALGQGNEKLFF
TRBV10-3	many	TRBJ2-5	.	TGTGCCACGAGGGGGCAAGAGACCCAGTACTTC	CATRGQETQYF
TRBV7-8	few	TRBJ1-4	.	TGTGCCAGCAGCACCCGGGACACCAATGAAAAACTGTTTTTT	CASSTRDTNEKLFF
TRBV5-4	many	TRBJ2-5	.	TGTGCCAGCAGCGCCCCGGTAGCGAAAGAGACCCAGTACTTC	CASSAPVAKETQYF
TRBV28	many	TRBJ1-3	.	TGTGCCAGCAGTCCCCGACAGGTTATCCTCGGAAACACCATATATTTT	CASSPRQVILGNTIYF
TRBV5-1	.	TRBJ2-5	.	TGCGCCAGCAGCTTGGGGGCCGGGGAGACCCAGTACTTC	CASSLGAGETQYF
TRBV19	many	TRBJ1-5	.	TGTGCCAGTAGTTACTCTGACAATAGCAATCAGCCCCAGCATTTT	CASSYSDNSNQPQHF
TRBV18	many	TRBJ2-7	.	TGTGCCAGCTCACCAACGCCAGGGGGGCCCTACGAGCAGTACTTC	CASSPTPGGPYEQYF
TRBV10-2	many	TRBJ1-5	.	TGCGCCAGCAGGGGAGGTAATAGCAATCAGCCCCAGCATTTT	CASRGGNSNQPQHF
TRBV29-1	many	TRBJ2-6	.	TGCAGCGTTGAAGTGTTGCAGGGATCGGGCTCTGGGGCCAACGTCCTGACTTTC	CSVEVLQGSGSGANVLTF
TRBV20-1	.	TRBJ2-1	TRBD2	TGCAGTGGGGTTACCCCTAGCGGGGGTAATGAGCAGTTCTTC	CSGVTPSGGNEQFF
TRBV5-6	many	TRBJ2-5	TRBD2	TGTGCCAGCAGTTTCCCTAGCGGACCCGCCCCAGAGACCCAGTACTTC	CASSFPSGPAPETQYF
TRBV3-1	many	TRBJ1-6	.	TGTGCCAGCAGCCTTCAGGGGTCGGGTTCACCCCTCCACTTT	CASSLQGSGSPLHF
TRBV7-2	many	TRBJ1-4	.	TGTGCCAGCAGCCCCGCTGGGGCAGGGGCCCTTAATGAAAAACTGTTTTTT	CASSPAGAGALNEKLFF
TRBV3-1	many	TRBJ2-1	TRBD1	TGTGCCAGCAGCCGCATGATAGGACAGGGGTCCTGGAATGAGCAGTTCTTC	CASSRMIGQGSWNEQFF
TRBV11-3	many	TRBJ2-1	.	TGTGCCAGCAGCTTTACCGGGGGCCACAATGAGCAGTTCTTC	CASSFTGGHNEQFF
TRBV6-1	many	TRBJ2-1	TRBD2	TGTGCCAGCAGTGAAGCGGGGCTAGCGGGGATTGGGAGCTCCTACAATGAGCAGTTCTTC	CASSEAGLAGIGSSYNEQFF
TRBV25-1	many	TRBJ2-1	.	TGTGCCAGCGCAAACAGGGACTACAATGAGCAGTTCTTC	CASANRDYNEQFF
TRBV20-1	many	TRBJ1-1	.	TGCAGTGCTGGAGCGGGCGGGAACACTGAAGCTTTCTTT	CSAGAGGNTEAFF
TRBV27	.	TRBJ2-7	TRBD2	TGTGCCAGCAGTTTAGGGACTAGCGGGAGTAGTGAGCAGTACTTC	CASSLGTSGSSEQYF
TRBV29-1	many	TRBJ1-1	TRBD1	TGCAGCGTTGAAGGGGACAGTAACACTGAAGCTTTCTTT	CSVEGDSNTEAFF